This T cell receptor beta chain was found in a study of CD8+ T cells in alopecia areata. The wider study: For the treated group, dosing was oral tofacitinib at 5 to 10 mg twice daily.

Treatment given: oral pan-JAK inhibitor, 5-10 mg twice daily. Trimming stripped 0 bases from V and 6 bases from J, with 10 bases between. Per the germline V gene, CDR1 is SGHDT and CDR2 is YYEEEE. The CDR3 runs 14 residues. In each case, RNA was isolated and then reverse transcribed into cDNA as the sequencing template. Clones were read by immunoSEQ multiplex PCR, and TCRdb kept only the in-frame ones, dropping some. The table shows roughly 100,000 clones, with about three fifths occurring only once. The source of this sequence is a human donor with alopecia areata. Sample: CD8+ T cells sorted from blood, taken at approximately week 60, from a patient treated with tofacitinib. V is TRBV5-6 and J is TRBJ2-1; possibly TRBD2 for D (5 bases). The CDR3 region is CASSLGTFPNEQFF. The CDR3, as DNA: TGTGCCAGCAGCTTGGGGACTTTCCCCAATGAGCAGTTCTTC.